The TCR beta chain described here comes from a study of cytomegalovirus exposure and HLA in healthy donors. Trimming shortened V by 6 bases and J by 6 bases, and 12 bases separated the two germline ends. The CDR3 contains 12 residues. The V gene's germline CDR1 is MNHEY and CDR2 SMNVEV (reference sequence). PCR amplification relied on 60 Vbeta primers (plus 13 Jbeta primers). TCRdb's table, derived via immunoSEQ multiplex PCR, lists solely in-frame clones and lacks some. The repertoire holds about 110,000 clones, with 70% to 80% as singletons. This TCR derives from a man aged 30 to 39 in good health and CMV-seronegative. The V and J genes are TRBV27 and TRBJ2-7; perhaps TRBD1 as D (7 bases). Sequencing used PBMCs. The CDR3 sequence: CASSRGAGEQYF. The CDR3 coding sequence is TGTGCCAGCAGCAGGGGGGCAGGCGAGCAGTACTTC.